These 3 T cell receptor beta chains were all obtained from the same sample, sequenced in a study of T cells in Graves' hyperthyroidism and ophthalmopathy. RNA transcripts gave rise to amplified TCR beta CDR3 regions. Using the HTBI primer set, a first-round RT-PCR was run on the TCR CDR3. TCRdb re-analysed the multiplex PCR reads in MiXCR, keeping a single row per CDR3 protein. The sample records about 420,000 distinct CDR3 sequences, 15% to 18% being singletons. Sequenced sample: blood. All receptors derive from a woman younger than 30 with Graves' hyperthyroidism.

This clonotype has at least ten counts. J is TRBJ2-2 and V is TRBV12-3 or TRBV12-4; D call uncertain. V was pared by 2 bases and J by 0 bases, with 7 bases between. The CDR3 covers 15 residues. CDR3: CASSLRRSNTGELFF. The CDR3 nucleotides read TGTGCCAGCAGTTTAAGAAGGTCGAACACCGGGGAGCTGTTTTTT.

Points on this clonotype: Since a much larger clone is just one base distant, this may be a read error. The J gene is TRBJ2-5, the V gene TRBV7-7; D is unresolved. CDR1 SSHAT and CDR2 FNYEAQ come from the germline V gene (reference sequence). The CDR3 is made up of 13 amino acids. Here the CDR3 reads CASSHGRQETQYF. The CDR3 DNA reads TGTGCTAGCAGCCATGGCAGACAAGAGACCCAGTACTTC.

Remarks on this clonotype: A single base separates this from a much larger clone, so it may be a read error. The chain carries TRBV7-9 and TRBJ1-1; D might be TRBD1 (6 bases). CDR1 SEHNR and CDR2 FQNEAQ come from the germline V gene (reference sequence). The V end was cut by 8 bases, the J end by 3 bases, with 19 bases between. The CDR3 runs 15 residues. This CDR3 reads CASGYPEQGDTEAFF. Written as DNA, the CDR3 is TGTGCCAGCGGCTATCCTGAACAGGGTGACACTGAAGCTTTCTTT.